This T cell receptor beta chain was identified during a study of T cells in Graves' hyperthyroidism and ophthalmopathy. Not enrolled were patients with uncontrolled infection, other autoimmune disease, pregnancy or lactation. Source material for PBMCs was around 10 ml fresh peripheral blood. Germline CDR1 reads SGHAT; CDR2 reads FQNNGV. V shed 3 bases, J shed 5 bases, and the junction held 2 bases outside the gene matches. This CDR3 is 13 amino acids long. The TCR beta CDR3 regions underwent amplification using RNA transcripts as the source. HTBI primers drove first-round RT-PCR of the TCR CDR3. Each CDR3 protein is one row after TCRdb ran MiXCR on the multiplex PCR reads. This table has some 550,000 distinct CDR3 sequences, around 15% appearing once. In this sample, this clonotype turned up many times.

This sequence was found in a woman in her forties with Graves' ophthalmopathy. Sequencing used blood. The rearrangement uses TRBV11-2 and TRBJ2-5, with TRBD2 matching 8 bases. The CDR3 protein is CASSLPGGETQYF. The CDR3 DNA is TGTGCCAGCAGCTTGCCGGGGGGGGAGACCCAGTACTTC.